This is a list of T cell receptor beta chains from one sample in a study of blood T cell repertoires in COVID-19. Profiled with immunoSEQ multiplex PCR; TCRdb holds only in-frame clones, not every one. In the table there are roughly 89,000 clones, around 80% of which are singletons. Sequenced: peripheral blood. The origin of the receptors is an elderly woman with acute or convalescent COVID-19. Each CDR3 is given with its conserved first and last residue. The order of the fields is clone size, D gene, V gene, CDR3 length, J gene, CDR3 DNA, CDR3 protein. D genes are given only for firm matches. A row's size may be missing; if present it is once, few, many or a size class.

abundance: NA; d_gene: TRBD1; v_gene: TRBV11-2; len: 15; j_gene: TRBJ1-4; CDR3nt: TGTGCCAGCAGCACCCTACAGGGGGATAATGAAAAACTGTTTTTT; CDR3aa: CASSTLQGDNEKLFF
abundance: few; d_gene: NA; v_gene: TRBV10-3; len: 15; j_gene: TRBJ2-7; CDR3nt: TGTGCCATCAGTTCGAGGGGGGGCAGCTCCTACGAGCAGTACTTC; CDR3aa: CAISSRGGSSYEQYF
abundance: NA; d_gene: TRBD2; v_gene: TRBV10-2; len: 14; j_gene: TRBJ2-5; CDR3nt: TGCGCCAGCGGGAGCGGGACCCTAGGGGAGACCCAGTACTTC; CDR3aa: CASGSGTLGETQYF
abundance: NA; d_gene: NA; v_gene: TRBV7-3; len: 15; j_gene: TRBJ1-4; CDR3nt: TGTGCCAGCAGCCCCCCAAGACAGTTTAATGAAAAACTGTTTTTT; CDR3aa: CASSPPRQFNEKLFF
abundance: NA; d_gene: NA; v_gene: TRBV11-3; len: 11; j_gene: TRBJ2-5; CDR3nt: TGTGCCAGCAGCCGAGGGGAGACCCAGTACTTC; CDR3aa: CASSRGETQYF
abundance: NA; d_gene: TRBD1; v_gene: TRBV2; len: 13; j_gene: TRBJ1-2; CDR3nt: TGTGCCAGCAGGCCAGACAGGGACAGCGGCTACACCTTC; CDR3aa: CASRPDRDSGYTF
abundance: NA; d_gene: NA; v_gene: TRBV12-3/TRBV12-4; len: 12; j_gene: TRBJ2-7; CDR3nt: TGTGCCAGCAGGGTGCGGGCTGGCGAGCAGTACTTC; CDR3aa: CASRVRAGEQYF
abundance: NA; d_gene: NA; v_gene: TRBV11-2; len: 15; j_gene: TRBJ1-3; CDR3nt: TGTGCCAGCAGCCAGGATTTCGGCTCTGGAAACACCATATATTTT; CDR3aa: CASSQDFGSGNTIYF
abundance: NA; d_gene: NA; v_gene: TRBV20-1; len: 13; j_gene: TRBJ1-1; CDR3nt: TGCAGTGCTAGTATAGCGGACTACACTGAAGCTTTCTTT; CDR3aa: CSASIADYTEAFF
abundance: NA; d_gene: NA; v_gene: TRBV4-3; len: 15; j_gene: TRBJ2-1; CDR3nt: TGCGCCAGCAGCCAAGATCCCGGGGGCTACAATGAGCAGTTCTTC; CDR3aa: CASSQDPGGYNEQFF
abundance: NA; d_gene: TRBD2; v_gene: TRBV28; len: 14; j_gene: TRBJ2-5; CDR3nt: TGTGCCAGCAGTTCGGGACTAGGGCGGGAGACCCAGTACTTC; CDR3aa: CASSSGLGRETQYF
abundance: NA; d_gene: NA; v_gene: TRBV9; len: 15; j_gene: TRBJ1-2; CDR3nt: TGTGCCAGCAGCGTAGGGAGTTGGGGAGACTATGGCTACACCTTC; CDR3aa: CASSVGSWGDYGYTF
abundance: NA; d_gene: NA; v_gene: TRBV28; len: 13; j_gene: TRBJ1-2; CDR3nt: TGTGCCAGCAGTCTGATTTCAGGGCTGGGCTACACCTTC; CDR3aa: CASSLISGLGYTF
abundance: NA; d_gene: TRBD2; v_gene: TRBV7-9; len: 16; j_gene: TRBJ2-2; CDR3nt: TGTGCCAGCAGCTTCGCCAGCGGGGGGGCAGGCGGGGAGCTGTTTTTT; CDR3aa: CASSFASGGAGGELFF
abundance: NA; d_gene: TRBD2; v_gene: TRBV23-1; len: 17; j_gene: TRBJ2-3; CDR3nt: TGCGCCAGCAGTCAATATGGGACTAGCGGAATAACAGATACGCAGTATTTT; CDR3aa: CASSQYGTSGITDTQYF
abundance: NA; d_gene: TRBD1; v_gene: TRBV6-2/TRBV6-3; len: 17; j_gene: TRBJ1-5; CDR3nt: TGTGCCAGCAGCTTGACAGGGACGGGCTTACGCAATCAGCCCCAGCATTTT; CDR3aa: CASSLTGTGLRNQPQHF
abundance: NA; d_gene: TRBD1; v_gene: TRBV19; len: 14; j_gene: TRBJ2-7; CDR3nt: TGTGCCAGTAGTATCGGGGCAGGGGGCTACGAGCAGTACTTC; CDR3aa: CASSIGAGGYEQYF
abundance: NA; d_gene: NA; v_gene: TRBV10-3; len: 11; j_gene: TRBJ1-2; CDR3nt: TGTGCCATCACGGGAAACTATGGCTACACCTTC; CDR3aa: CAITGNYGYTF
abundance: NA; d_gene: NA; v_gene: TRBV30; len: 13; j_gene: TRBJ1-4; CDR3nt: TGTGCCTGGAGTGTACTGGGAGGGGAAAAACTGTTTTTT; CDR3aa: CAWSVLGGEKLFF
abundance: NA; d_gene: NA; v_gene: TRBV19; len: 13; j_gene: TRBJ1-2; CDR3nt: TGTGCCAGTAGTATTAACAGGGCTGCAGGCTACACCTTC; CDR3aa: CASSINRAAGYTF
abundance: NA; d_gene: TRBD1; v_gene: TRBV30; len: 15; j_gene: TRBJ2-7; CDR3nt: TGTGCCTGGAGCAGGGACAGGGGAATTTCCTACGAGCAGTACTTC; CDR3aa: CAWSRDRGISYEQYF
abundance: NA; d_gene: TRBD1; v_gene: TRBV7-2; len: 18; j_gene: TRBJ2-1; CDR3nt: TGTGCCAGCAGCCCACCCCCAGTCCGGACAGGGAAGGTCGATGAGCAGTTCTTC; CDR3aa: CASSPPPVRTGKVDEQFF
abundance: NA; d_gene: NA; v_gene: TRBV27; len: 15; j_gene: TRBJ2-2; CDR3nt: TGTGCCAGCAGTTTATTAGTCCGGGATGCCGGGGAGCTGTTTTTT; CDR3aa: CASSLLVRDAGELFF
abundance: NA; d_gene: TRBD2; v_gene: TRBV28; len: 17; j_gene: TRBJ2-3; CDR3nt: TGTGCCAGCGGCGCCCGCGGGGGAACGCCTATCACAGATACGCAGTATTTT; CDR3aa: CASGARGGTPITDTQYF
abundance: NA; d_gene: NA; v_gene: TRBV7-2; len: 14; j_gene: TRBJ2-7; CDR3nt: TGTGCCAGCAGCTTATCCGACAGCTCCTACGAGCAGTACTTC; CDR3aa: CASSLSDSSYEQYF
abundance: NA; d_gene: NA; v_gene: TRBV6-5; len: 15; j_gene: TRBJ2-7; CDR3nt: TGTGCCAGCAGTTACTCGAGGAGAGGGAGTTACGAGCAGTACTTC; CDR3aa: CASSYSRRGSYEQYF
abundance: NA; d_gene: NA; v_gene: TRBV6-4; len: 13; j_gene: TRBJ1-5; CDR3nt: TGTGCCAGCAGTGGAGCCGATGAGGGCCGCGAGCATTTT; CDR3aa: CASSGADEGREHF
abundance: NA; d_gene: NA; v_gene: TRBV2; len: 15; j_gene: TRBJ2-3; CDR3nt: TGTGCCAGCAGCGAGGCAGGGTTTTCCACAGATACGCAGTATTTT; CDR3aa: CASSEAGFSTDTQYF
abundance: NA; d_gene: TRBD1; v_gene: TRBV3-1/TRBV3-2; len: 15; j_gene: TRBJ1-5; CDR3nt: TGTGCCAGCAGCCGACAGGGGGATGGTCGTCAGCCCCAGCATTTT; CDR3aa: CASSRQGDGRQPQHF
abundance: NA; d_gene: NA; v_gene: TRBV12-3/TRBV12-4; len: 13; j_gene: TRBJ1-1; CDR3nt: TGTGCCAGCAGTCTCAGGGGTGACACTGAAGCTTTCTTT; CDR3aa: CASSLRGDTEAFF
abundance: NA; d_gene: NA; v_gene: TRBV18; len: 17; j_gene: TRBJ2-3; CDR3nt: TGTGCCAGCTCACCACCGCATCAGGGGTCCCGCACAGATACGCAGTATTTT; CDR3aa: CASSPPHQGSRTDTQYF
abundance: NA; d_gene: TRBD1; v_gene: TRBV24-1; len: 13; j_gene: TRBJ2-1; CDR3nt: TGTGCCACCGGACAGGGGACATGGAATGAGCAGTTCTTC; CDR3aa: CATGQGTWNEQFF
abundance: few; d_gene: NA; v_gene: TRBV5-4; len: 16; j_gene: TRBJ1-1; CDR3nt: TGTGCCAGCAGCACAGGGACAAAACCTCTGAACACTGAAGCTTTCTTT; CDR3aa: CASSTGTKPLNTEAFF
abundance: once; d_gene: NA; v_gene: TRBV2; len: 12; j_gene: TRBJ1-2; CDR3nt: TGTGCCAAAAGTGACGTATCCCATGGCTACACCTTC; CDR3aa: CAKSDVSHGYTF
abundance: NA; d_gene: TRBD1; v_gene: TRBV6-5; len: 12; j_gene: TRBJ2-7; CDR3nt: TGTGCCAGCAGTTTCGACAGGGGAGAGCAGTACTTC; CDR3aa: CASSFDRGEQYF
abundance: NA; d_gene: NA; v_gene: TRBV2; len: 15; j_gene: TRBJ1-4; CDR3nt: TGTGCCAGCAGTGAAAATTATGGGACAAACGGAAAACTGTTTTTT; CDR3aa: CASSENYGTNGKLFF
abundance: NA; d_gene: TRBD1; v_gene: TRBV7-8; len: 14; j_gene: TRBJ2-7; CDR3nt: TGTGCCAGCAGAACCGGGACAGGCGACTACGAGCAGTACTTC; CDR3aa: CASRTGTGDYEQYF
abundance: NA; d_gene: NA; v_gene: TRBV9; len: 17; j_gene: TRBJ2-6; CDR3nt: TGTGCCAGCAGCGTAGCTGGGGCGTTCTCTGGGGCCAACGTCCTGACTTTC; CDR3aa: CASSVAGAFSGANVLTF
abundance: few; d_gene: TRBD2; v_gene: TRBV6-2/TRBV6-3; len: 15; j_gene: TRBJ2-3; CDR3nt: TGTGCCAGCAGCACTCGGGGGGGATCCACAGATACGCAGTATTTT; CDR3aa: CASSTRGGSTDTQYF
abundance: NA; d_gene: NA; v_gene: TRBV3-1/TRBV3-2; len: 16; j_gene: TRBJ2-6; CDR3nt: TGTGCCAGCAGCCCCCGCCGGGGTACTGGGGCCAACGTCCTGACTTTC; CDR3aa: CASSPRRGTGANVLTF
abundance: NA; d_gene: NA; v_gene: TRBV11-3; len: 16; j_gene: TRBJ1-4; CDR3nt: TGTGCCAGCAGCTCCCCCGACAGAGAGCCCAATGAAAAACTGTTTTTT; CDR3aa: CASSSPDREPNEKLFF
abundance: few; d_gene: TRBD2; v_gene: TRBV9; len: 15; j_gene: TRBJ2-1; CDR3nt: TGTGCCAGCAGCGCGACTAGCGGGTGGTACAATGAGCAGTTCTTC; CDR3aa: CASSATSGWYNEQFF
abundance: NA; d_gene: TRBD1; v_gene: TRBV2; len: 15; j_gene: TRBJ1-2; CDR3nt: TGTGCCAGCAGACCCGGACAGGTAAGGGGCTATGGCTACACCTTC; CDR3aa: CASRPGQVRGYGYTF
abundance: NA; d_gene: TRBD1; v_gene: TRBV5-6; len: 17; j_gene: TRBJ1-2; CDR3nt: TGTGCCAGCAGCTTGCCGCAGGGGGCGAAGGAATACTATGGCTACACCTTC; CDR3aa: CASSLPQGAKEYYGYTF
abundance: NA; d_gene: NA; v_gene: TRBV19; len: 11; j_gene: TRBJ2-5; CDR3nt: TGTGCCAGTAGAGGGGGAGAGACCCAGTACTTC; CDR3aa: CASRGGETQYF
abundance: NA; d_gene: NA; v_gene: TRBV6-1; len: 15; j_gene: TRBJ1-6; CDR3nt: TGTGCCAGCAGTGATCGGCAGGGTGGGAATTCACCCCTCCACTTT; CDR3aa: CASSDRQGGNSPLHF
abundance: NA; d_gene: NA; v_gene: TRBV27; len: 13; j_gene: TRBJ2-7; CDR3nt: TGTGCCAGCAGTAAGCTGACAGGATACGAGCAGTACTTC; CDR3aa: CASSKLTGYEQYF
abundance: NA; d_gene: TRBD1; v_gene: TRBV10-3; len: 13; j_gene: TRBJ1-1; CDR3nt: TGTGCCTCCACCCTGACAGGGGGGACTGAAGCTTTCTTT; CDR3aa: CASTLTGGTEAFF
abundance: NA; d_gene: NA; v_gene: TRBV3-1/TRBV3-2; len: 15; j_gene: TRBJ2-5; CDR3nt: TGTGCCAGCAGCGGACGGACTAGGGGGGGGAAGACCCAGTACTTC; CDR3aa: CASSGRTRGGKTQYF
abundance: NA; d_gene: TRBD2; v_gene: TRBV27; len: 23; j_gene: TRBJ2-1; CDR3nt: TGTGCCAGCAGTTTAACCCCCATCCCTGGGACTAGCGGCCCCCGGAGCTCCTACAATGAGCAGTTCTTC; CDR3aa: CASSLTPIPGTSGPRSSYNEQFF
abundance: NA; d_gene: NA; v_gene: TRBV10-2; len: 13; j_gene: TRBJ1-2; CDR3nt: TGCGCCAGCAGTGAAGGGCGGGAGTATGGCTACACCTTC; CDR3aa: CASSEGREYGYTF
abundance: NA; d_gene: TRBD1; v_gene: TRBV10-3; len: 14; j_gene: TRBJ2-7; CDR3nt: TGTGCCATCAACGACGGACAGGGATCCTACGAGCAGTACTTC; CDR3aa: CAINDGQGSYEQYF
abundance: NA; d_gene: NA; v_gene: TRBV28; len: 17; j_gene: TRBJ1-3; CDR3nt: TGTGCCAGCAGTTCTGGGGGCCAGGGGCGCTCGGGAAACACCATATATTTT; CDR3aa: CASSSGGQGRSGNTIYF
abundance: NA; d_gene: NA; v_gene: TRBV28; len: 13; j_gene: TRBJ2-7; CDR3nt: TGTGCCAGCAGTTCCCCGCGGGCCTACGAGCAGTACTTC; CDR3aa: CASSSPRAYEQYF
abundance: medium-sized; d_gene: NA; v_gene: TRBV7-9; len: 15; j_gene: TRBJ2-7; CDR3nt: TGTGCCAGCAGCTCCAACTCACAGGGGGAGGGCGAGCAGTACTTC; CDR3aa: CASSSNSQGEGEQYF
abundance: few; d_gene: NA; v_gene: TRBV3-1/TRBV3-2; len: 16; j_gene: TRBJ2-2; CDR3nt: TGTGCCAGCAGCCAAGATGCACTTCTGAACACCGGGGAGCTGTTTTTT; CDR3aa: CASSQDALLNTGELFF
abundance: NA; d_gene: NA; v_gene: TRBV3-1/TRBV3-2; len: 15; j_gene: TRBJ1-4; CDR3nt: TGTGCCAGCAGCCAAGATTTCGGGGTCTGGGAAAAACTGTTTTTT; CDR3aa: CASSQDFGVWEKLFF
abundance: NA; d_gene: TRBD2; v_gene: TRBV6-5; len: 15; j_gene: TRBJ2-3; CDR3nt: TGTGCCAGCATGCCAGCGGGGGGGCCTAGGGATACGCAGTATTTT; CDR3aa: CASMPAGGPRDTQYF
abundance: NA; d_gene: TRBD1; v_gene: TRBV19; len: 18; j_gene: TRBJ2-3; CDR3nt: TGTGCCAGTAGTCCCCGTCCCGGGACAGGGTTTCACACAGATACGCAGTATTTT; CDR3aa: CASSPRPGTGFHTDTQYF
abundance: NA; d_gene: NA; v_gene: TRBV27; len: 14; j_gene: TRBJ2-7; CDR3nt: TGTGCCAGCAGTCCGGAGGCGACATCTTACGAGCAGTACTTC; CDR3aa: CASSPEATSYEQYF